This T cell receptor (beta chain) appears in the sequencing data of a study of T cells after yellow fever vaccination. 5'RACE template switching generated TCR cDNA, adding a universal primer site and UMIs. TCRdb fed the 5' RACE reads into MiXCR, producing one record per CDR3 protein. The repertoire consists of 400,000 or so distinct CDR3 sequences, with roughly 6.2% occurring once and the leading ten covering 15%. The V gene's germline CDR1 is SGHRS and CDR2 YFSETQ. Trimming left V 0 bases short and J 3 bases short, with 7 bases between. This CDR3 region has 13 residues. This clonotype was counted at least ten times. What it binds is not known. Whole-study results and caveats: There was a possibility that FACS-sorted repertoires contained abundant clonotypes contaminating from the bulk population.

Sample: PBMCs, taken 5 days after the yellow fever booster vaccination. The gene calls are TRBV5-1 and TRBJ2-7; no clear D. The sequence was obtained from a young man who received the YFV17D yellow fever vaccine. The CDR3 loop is CASSLEPHYEQYF. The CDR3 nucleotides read TGCGCCAGCAGCTTGGAACCCCACTACGAGCAGTACTTC.